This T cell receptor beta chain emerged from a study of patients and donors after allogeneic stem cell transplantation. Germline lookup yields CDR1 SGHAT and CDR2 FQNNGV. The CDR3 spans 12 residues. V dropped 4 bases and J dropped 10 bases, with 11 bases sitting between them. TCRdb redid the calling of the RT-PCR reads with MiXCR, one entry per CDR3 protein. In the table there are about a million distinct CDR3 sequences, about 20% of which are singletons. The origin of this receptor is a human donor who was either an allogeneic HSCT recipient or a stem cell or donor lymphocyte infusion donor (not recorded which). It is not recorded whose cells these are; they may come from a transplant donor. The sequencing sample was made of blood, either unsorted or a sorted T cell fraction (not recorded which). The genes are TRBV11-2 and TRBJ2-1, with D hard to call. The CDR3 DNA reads TGTGCCAGCAGCTCCTATTCCCGGGAGCAGTTCTTC. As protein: CASSSYSREQFF.